Each of the 3 T cell receptor beta chains below was sequenced from the same sample in a study of blood T cell repertoires in COVID-19. The data were produced by immunoSEQ multiplex PCR, yet TCRdb's version contains in-frame clones alone and is incomplete. The sample consists of roughly 200,000 clones, nearly 90% of them appearing once. The sample consisted of peripheral blood. These receptors came from a man aged 45-65 years with acute or convalescent COVID-19.

This chain links TRBV11-2 with TRBJ2-5, with 11 bases lining up with TRBD2. Germline V gene data show CDR1 as SGHAT and CDR2 as FQNNGV. The CDR3 totals 16 residues. J was trimmed by 2 bases and V by 3 bases; bases with no gene match: 5. CDR3 loop: CASSFTSGSSQETQYF. The CDR3, as DNA: TGTGCCAGCAGCTTCACTAGCGGGAGCTCTCAAGAGACCCAGTACTTC.

The chain couples TRBV5-1 to TRBJ2-1, with D perhaps TRBD2 (6 bases). Germline V CDR1 and CDR2: SGHRS, YFSETQ. The CDR3 runs to 13 residues. Trimming took off 0 bases at V and 7 bases at J, with 8 bases between the two ends. The CDR3 nucleotides are TGCGCCAGCAGCTTGGGCGGGGCTAATGAGCAGTTCTTC. Its protein product is CASSLGGANEQFF.

The chain's CDR3 is CASSPRVLDEQFF. CDR3 nucleotides: TGTGCCAGCAGCCCGAGGGTCTTGGATGAGCAGTTCTTC. The V gene is TRBV11-3, the J gene TRBJ2-1; D might be TRBD2 (5 bases). Germline CDR1 and CDR2: SGHNT and YENEEA. The CDR3 totals 13 residues. V shed 5 bases and J shed 8 bases, with 13 bases lying between them.